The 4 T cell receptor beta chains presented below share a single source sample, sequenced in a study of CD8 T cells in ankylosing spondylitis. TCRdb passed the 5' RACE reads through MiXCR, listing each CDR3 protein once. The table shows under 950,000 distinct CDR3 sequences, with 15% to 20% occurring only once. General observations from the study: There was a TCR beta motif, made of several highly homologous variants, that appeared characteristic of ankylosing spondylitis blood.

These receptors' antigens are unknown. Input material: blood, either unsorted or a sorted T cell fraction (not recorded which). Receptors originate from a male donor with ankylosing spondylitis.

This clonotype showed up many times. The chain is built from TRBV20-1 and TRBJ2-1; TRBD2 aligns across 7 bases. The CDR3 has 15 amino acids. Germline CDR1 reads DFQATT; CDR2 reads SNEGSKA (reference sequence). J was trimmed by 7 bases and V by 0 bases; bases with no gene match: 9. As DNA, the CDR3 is TGCAGTGCTAGAGATCGAGCGGGAAGAACAAATGAGCAGTTCTTC. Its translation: CSARDRAGRTNEQFF.

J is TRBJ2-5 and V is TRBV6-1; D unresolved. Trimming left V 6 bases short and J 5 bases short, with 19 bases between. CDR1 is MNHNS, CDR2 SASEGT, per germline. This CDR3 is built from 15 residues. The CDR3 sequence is CASSPHQEGWETQYF. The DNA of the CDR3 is TGTGCCAGCAGCCCCCATCAGGAAGGGTGGGAGACCCAGTACTTC.

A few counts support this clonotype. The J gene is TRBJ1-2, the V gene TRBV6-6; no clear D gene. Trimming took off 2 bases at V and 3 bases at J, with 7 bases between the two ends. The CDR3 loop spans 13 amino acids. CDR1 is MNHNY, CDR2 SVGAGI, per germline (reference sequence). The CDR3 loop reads CASSYQGYYGYTF. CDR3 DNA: TGTGCCAGCAGTTACCAAGGTTACTATGGCTACACCTTC.

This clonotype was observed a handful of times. CDR3 amino acids: CSVEPYWTEYGYTF. The CDR3 DNA is TGCAGCGTTGAACCCTACTGGACAGAATATGGCTACACCTTC. The rearrangement uses TRBV29-1 and TRBJ1-2; a possible D gene is TRBD1 (6 bases). V lost 2 bases and J lost 5, with 15 bases in between. The CDR3 loop spans 14 amino acids. Looked up from germline, CDR1 is SQVTM and CDR2 is ANQGSEA.